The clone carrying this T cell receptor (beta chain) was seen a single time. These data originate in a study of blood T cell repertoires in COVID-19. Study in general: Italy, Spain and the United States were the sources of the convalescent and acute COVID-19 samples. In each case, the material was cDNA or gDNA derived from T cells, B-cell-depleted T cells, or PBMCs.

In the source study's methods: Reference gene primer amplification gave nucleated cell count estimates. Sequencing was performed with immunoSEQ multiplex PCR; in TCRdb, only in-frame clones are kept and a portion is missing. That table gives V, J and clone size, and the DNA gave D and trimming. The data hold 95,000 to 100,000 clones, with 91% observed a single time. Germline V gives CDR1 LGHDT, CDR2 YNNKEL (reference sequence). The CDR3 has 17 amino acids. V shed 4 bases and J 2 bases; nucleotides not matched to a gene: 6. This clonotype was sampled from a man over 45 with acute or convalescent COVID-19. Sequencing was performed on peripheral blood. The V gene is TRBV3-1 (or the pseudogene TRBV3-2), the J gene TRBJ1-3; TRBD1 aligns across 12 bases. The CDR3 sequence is CASSLLGTGGPGNTIYF. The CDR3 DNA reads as TGTGCCAGCAGCCTCCTCGGGACAGGGGGCCCTGGAAACACCATATATTTT.